Listed below are T cell receptor beta chains from one sample, sequenced in a study of shared clonotypes between healthy human individuals. TCRdb keeps only in-frame clones here, not all; method: immunoSEQ multiplex PCR. This table holds roughly 2.5 million clones, approximately 92% found once. The material sequenced was naive CD4+ T cells sorted from blood. These receptors all stem from a young man in good health. The CDR3 runs from the conserved cysteine through the conserved F or W. A D gene is named only where the DNA matches it firmly.

D gene: NA
J gene: TRBJ2-3
CDR3 length: 15
V gene: TRBV28
CDR3 DNA: TGTGCCAGCAGTTTACCTAGGTTAATGGCGCATACGCAGTATTTT
CDR3 protein: CASSLPRLMAHTQYF

D gene: TRBD2
J gene: TRBJ2-1
CDR3 length: 17
V gene: TRBV13
CDR3 DNA: TGTGCCAGCAGCTTAGGGGCTAGCGGGACTTGGGGCCATGAGCAGTTCTTC
CDR3 protein: CASSLGASGTWGHEQFF

D gene: NA
J gene: TRBJ2-7
CDR3 length: 14
V gene: TRBV11-3
CDR3 DNA: TGTGCCAGCAGCTTGGGTCGGGACTCCTACGAGCAGTACTTC
CDR3 protein: CASSLGRDSYEQYF

D gene: TRBD1
J gene: TRBJ2-7
CDR3 length: 18
V gene: TRBV11-2
CDR3 DNA: TGTGCCAGCAGCTTAGTTCTTCCCGGATACAGGGGAAACTACGAGCAGTACTTC
CDR3 protein: CASSLVLPGYRGNYEQYF

D gene: TRBD2
J gene: TRBJ2-5
CDR3 length: 16
V gene: TRBV5-6
CDR3 DNA: TGTGCCAGCAGCCTAACCGGACTAGCGGGCCAAGAGACCCAGTACTTC
CDR3 protein: CASSLTGLAGQETQYF

D gene: NA
J gene: TRBJ2-3
CDR3 length: 14
V gene: TRBV7-6
CDR3 DNA: TGTGCCAGCAGCTTTGTAGCCGGCACAGATACGCAGTATTTT
CDR3 protein: CASSFVAGTDTQYF

D gene: NA
J gene: TRBJ2-3
CDR3 length: 13
V gene: TRBV9
CDR3 DNA: TGTGCCAGCAGCGTAGAGGGGACCACCACGCAGTATTTT
CDR3 protein: CASSVEGTTTQYF

D gene: NA
J gene: TRBJ2-3
CDR3 length: 15
V gene: TRBV5-1
CDR3 DNA: TGCGCCAGCAGCTTGTTGGTAAATACAGCAGATACGCAGTATTTT
CDR3 protein: CASSLLVNTADTQYF

D gene: NA
J gene: TRBJ2-5
CDR3 length: 13
V gene: TRBV4-2
CDR3 DNA: TGTGCCAGCAGGGCCCGGGGCAGGGAGACCCAGTACTTC
CDR3 protein: CASRARGRETQYF

D gene: NA
J gene: TRBJ1-1
CDR3 length: 13
V gene: TRBV30
CDR3 DNA: TGTGCCTGGAGTTCCACTATGAACACTGAAGCTTTCTTT
CDR3 protein: CAWSSTMNTEAFF

D gene: TRBD1
J gene: TRBJ1-2
CDR3 length: 13
V gene: TRBV6-1
CDR3 DNA: TGTGCCAACACTCCCACAGGGGGCTATGGCTACACCTTC
CDR3 protein: CANTPTGGYGYTF

D gene: NA
J gene: TRBJ2-6
CDR3 length: 14
V gene: TRBV7-3
CDR3 DNA: TGTGCCAGCAGCTCGGAATCTGGGGCCAACGTCCTGACTTTC
CDR3 protein: CASSSESGANVLTF

D gene: NA
J gene: TRBJ1-5
CDR3 length: 12
V gene: TRBV27
CDR3 DNA: TGTGCCAGCAGTTTTCCGGGCCAGCCCCAGCATTTT
CDR3 protein: CASSFPGQPQHF

D gene: TRBD1
J gene: TRBJ2-5
CDR3 length: 13
V gene: TRBV18
CDR3 DNA: TGTGCCAGCTCACGGACAGGACAAGAGACCCAGTACTTC
CDR3 protein: CASSRTGQETQYF

D gene: NA
J gene: TRBJ2-7
CDR3 length: 12
V gene: TRBV30
CDR3 DNA: TGTGCCTGGAGTCCGTCCCCCTACGAGCAGTACTTC
CDR3 protein: CAWSPSPYEQYF

D gene: TRBD2
J gene: TRBJ2-1
CDR3 length: 19
V gene: TRBV7-9
CDR3 DNA: TGTGCCAGCAGACCTCGGAGACTAGCGGGAGTAAGCTCCTACAATGAGCAGTTCTTC
CDR3 protein: CASRPRRLAGVSSYNEQFF

D gene: TRBD1
J gene: TRBJ1-4
CDR3 length: 15
V gene: TRBV4-1
CDR3 DNA: TGCGCCAGCAGCCAGGGACAGTCACGGAATGAAAAACTGTTTTTT
CDR3 protein: CASSQGQSRNEKLFF

D gene: TRBD1
J gene: TRBJ1-1
CDR3 length: 16
V gene: TRBV7-9
CDR3 DNA: TGTGCCAGCAGCTTAGCTCAGGGGGCAAAGGACACTGAAGCTTTCTTT
CDR3 protein: CASSLAQGAKDTEAFF

D gene: NA
J gene: TRBJ2-2
CDR3 length: 13
V gene: TRBV7-2
CDR3 DNA: TGTGCCAGCAGCCCTAAGGGGACCGGGGAGCTGTTTTTT
CDR3 protein: CASSPKGTGELFF

D gene: NA
J gene: TRBJ2-7
CDR3 length: 18
V gene: TRBV15
CDR3 DNA: TGTGCCACCAGCAGAACCTATTCCGGGACGGAGGACTCCTACGAGCAGTACTTC
CDR3 protein: CATSRTYSGTEDSYEQYF

D gene: NA
J gene: TRBJ2-2
CDR3 length: 13
V gene: TRBV5-1
CDR3 DNA: TGCGCCAGCAGCCCCGAGAACACCGGGGAGCTGTTTTTT
CDR3 protein: CASSPENTGELFF

D gene: TRBD1
J gene: TRBJ2-7
CDR3 length: 17
V gene: TRBV30
CDR3 DNA: TGTGCCTGTCGGGTGCGAAATATACAGGGGGTCGCCTACGAGCAGTACTTC
CDR3 protein: CACRVRNIQGVAYEQYF

D gene: NA
J gene: TRBJ1-2
CDR3 length: 14
V gene: TRBV7-2
CDR3 DNA: TGTGCCAGCAGCTTAGTTTGGGATAACTATGGCTACACCTTC
CDR3 protein: CASSLVWDNYGYTF

D gene: NA
J gene: TRBJ1-2
CDR3 length: 15
V gene: TRBV19
CDR3 DNA: TGTGCCAGTAGTATAGAATGGACTGCGCAGTCCGGCTACACCTTC
CDR3 protein: CASSIEWTAQSGYTF

D gene: NA
J gene: TRBJ2-7
CDR3 length: 16
V gene: TRBV5-6
CDR3 DNA: TGTGCCAGCAGCTCCCTCCCTACAGGAGGCTTCTACGAGCAGTACTTC
CDR3 protein: CASSSLPTGGFYEQYF

D gene: TRBD1
J gene: TRBJ2-2
CDR3 length: 14
V gene: TRBV27
CDR3 DNA: TGTGCCAGCCGCCAGGGGACAGGGCCCGGGGAGCTGTTTTTT
CDR3 protein: CASRQGTGPGELFF

D gene: NA
J gene: TRBJ1-1
CDR3 length: 11
V gene: TRBV6-5
CDR3 DNA: TGTGCCAGCATGGGCGGAACTGAAGCTTTCTTT
CDR3 protein: CASMGGTEAFF

D gene: NA
J gene: TRBJ1-2
CDR3 length: 13
V gene: TRBV6-5
CDR3 DNA: TGTGCCAGCAGTTACTTAGGGGTCTATGGCTACACCTTC
CDR3 protein: CASSYLGVYGYTF

D gene: TRBD1
J gene: TRBJ1-1
CDR3 length: 16
V gene: TRBV5-1
CDR3 DNA: TGCGCCAGCAGCCCGGGGACAGTCAATATGAACACTGAAGCTTTCTTT
CDR3 protein: CASSPGTVNMNTEAFF

D gene: NA
J gene: TRBJ2-6
CDR3 length: 18
V gene: TRBV7-9
CDR3 DNA: TGTGCCAGCAGCCTTCACGAGAGAACAACCTCTGGGGCCAACGTCCTGACTTTC
CDR3 protein: CASSLHERTTSGANVLTF

D gene: NA
J gene: TRBJ2-1
CDR3 length: 14
V gene: TRBV7-9
CDR3 DNA: TGTGCCAGCAGCTTACACTCCATGGTAGATGAGCAGTTCTTC
CDR3 protein: CASSLHSMVDEQFF

D gene: TRBD1
J gene: TRBJ1-5
CDR3 length: 16
V gene: TRBV27
CDR3 DNA: TGTGCCAGCAGTTCCAACAGGGGTAAGAGCAATCAGCCCCAGCATTTT
CDR3 protein: CASSSNRGKSNQPQHF

D gene: NA
J gene: TRBJ1-2
CDR3 length: 12
V gene: TRBV7-2
CDR3 DNA: TGTGCCAGCAGACTAGAGGGGGAGGGCTACACCTTC
CDR3 protein: CASRLEGEGYTF

D gene: NA
J gene: TRBJ2-2
CDR3 length: 16
V gene: TRBV5-8
CDR3 DNA: TGTGCCAGCAGCCTACGACTCGAGGTTGTATCCGGGGAGCTGTTTTTT
CDR3 protein: CASSLRLEVVSGELFF

D gene: TRBD2
J gene: TRBJ2-3
CDR3 length: 16
V gene: TRBV19
CDR3 DNA: TGTGCCAGTAGTACCCTAGCGGGGGGCCACACAGATACGCAGTATTTT
CDR3 protein: CASSTLAGGHTDTQYF

D gene: NA
J gene: TRBJ2-7
CDR3 length: 15
V gene: TRBV6-1
CDR3 DNA: TGTGCCAGCACCGAGGGGTCAGGGAACCGCCTCGAGCAGTACTTC
CDR3 protein: CASTEGSGNRLEQYF

D gene: NA
J gene: TRBJ2-7
CDR3 length: 15
V gene: TRBV28
CDR3 DNA: TGTGCCAGCAGCCCAGGTGGGACTGGGGCCTACGAGCAGTACTTC
CDR3 protein: CASSPGGTGAYEQYF

D gene: TRBD1
J gene: TRBJ2-2
CDR3 length: 16
V gene: TRBV5-1
CDR3 DNA: TGCGCCAGCAGCTACAAACAGGGGTGGTCGTCCGGGGAGCTGTTTTTT
CDR3 protein: CASSYKQGWSSGELFF

D gene: TRBD1
J gene: TRBJ2-1
CDR3 length: 13
V gene: TRBV2
CDR3 DNA: TGTGCCAGCAGCCTCGGCGGGGACAGGTTTTTGGTCTTC
CDR3 protein: CASSLGGDRFLVF